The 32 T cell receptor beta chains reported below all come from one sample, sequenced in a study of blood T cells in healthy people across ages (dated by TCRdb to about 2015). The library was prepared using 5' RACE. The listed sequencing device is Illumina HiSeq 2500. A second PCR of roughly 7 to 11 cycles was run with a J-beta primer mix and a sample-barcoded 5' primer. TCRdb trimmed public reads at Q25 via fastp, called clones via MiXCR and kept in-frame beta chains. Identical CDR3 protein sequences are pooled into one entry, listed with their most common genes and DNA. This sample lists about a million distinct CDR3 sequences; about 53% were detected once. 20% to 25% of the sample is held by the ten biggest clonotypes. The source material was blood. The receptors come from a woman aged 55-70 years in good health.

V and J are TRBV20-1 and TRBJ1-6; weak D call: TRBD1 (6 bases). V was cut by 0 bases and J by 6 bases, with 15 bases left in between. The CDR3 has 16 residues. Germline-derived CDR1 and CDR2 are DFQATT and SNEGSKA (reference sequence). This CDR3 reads CSARDLGRGGNSPLHF. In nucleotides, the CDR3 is TGCAGTGCTAGAGATCTGGGCAGGGGAGGTAATTCACCCCTCCACTTT.

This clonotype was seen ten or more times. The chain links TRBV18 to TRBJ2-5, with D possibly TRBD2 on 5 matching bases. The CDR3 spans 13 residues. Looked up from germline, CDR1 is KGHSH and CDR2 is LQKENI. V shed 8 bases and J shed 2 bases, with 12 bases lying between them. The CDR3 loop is CASSQDSQETQYF. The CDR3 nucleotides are TGTGCCAGCAGTCAGGACTCGCAAGAGACCCAGTACTTC.

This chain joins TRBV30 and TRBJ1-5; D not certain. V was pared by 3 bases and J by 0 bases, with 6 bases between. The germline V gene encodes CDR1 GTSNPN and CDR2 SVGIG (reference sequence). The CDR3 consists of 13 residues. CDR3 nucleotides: TGTGCCTGGAGCGGTCCTAGCAATCAGCCCCAGCATTTT. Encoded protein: CAWSGPSNQPQHF.

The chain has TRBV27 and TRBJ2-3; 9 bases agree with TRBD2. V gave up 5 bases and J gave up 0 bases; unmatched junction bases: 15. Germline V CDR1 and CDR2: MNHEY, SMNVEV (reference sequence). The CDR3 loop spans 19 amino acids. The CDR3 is CASSRVLAGLTSSTDTQYF. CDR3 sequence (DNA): TGTGCCAGCAGTCGCGTCCTAGCGGGGTTAACGTCTAGCACAGATACGCAGTATTTT.

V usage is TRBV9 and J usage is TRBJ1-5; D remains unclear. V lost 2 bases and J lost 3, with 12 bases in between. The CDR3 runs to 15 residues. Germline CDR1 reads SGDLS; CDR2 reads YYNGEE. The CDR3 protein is CASSVTATINQPQHF. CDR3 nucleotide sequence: TGTGCCAGCAGCGTGACGGCAACAATCAATCAGCCCCAGCATTTT. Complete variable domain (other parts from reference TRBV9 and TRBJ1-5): DSGVTQTPKHLITATGQRVTLRCSPRSGDLSVYWYQQSLDQGLQFLIQYYNGEERAKGNILERFSAQQFPDLHSELNLSSLELGDSALYFCASSVTATINQPQHFGDGTRLSIL.

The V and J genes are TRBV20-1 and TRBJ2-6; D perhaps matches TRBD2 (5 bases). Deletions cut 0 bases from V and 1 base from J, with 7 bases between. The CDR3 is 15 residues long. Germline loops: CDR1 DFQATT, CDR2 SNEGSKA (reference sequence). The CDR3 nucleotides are TGCAGTGCTAGAGAGGACTCATCTGGGGCCAACGTCCTGACTTTC. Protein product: CSAREDSSGANVLTF.

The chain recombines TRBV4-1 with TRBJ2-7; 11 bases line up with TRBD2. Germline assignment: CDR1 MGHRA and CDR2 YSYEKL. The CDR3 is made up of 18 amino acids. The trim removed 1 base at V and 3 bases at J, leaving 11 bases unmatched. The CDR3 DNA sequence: TGCGCCAGCAGCCAAGCCCTAGCGGGAGGCCTTGGGGTCTACGAGCAGTACTTC. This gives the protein CASSQALAGGLGVYEQYF.

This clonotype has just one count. CDR3 DNA: TGCAGTGCCCTCCGTCTAGCCAAAAACATTCAGTACTTC. Translated: CSALRLAKNIQYF. The chain links TRBV20-1 to TRBJ2-4, with no clear D. The CDR3 spans 13 residues. Germline V lookup: CDR1 DFQATT, CDR2 SNEGSKA (reference sequence). Trimming left V 6 bases short and J 0 bases short, with 9 bases between.

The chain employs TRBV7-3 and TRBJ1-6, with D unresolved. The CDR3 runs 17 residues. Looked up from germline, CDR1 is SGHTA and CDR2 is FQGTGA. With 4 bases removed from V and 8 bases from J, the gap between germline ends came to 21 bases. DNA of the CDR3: TGTGCCAGCAGCTCTCGCCTTACATTGGCGTATGATTCACCCCTCCACTTT. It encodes CASSSRLTLAYDSPLHF.

The CDR3 coding sequence is TGCGCCAGCAAATTGCAGACGGCAGGGGATTCACCCCTCCACTTT. This gives the protein CASKLQTAGDSPLHF. V is TRBV5-1 and J is TRBJ1-6; D is possibly TRBD1 (6 bases). Trimming took 6 bases from V and 8 from J, leaving 18 bases between them. The CDR3 spans 15 residues. CDR1 SGHRS and CDR2 YFSETQ come from the germline V gene.

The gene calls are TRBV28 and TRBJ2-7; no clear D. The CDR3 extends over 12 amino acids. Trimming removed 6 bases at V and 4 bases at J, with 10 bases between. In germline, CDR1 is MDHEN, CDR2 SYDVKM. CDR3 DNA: TGTGCCAGCAGCCACCAGGTATACGAGCAGTACTTC. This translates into CASSHQVYEQYF.

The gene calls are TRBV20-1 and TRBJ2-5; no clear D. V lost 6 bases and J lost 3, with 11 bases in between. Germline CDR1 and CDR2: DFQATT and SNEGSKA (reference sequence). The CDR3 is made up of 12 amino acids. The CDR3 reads CSALRSEETQYF. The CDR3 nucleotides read TGCAGTGCCCTCCGATCGGAAGAGACCCAGTACTTC.

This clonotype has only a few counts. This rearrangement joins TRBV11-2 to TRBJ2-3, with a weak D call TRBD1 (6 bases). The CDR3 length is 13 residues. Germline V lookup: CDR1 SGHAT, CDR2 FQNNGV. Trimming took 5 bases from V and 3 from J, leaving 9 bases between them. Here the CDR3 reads CASSPDRTDTQYF. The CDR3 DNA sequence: TGTGCCAGCAGCCCTGACAGGACAGATACGCAGTATTTT.

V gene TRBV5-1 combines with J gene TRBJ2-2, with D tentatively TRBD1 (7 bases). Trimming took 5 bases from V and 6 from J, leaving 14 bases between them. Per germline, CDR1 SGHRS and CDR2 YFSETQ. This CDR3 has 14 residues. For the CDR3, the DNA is TGCGCCAGCAGGCCCAGGGGGGAACCCGGGGAGCTGTTTTTT. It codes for CASRPRGEPGELFF.

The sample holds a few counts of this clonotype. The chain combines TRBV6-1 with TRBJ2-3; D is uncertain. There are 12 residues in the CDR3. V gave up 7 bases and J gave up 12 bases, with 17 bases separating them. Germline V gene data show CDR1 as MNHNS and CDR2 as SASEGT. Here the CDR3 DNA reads TGTGCCAGCACCTCTAGTGGCATCGGTCAGTATTTT. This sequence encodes CASTSSGIGQYF.

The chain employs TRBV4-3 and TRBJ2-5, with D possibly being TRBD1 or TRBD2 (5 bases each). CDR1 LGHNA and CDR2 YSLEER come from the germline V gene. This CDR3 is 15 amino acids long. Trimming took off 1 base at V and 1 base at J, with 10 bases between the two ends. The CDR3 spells CASSQVWDGQETQYF. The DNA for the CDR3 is TGCGCCAGCAGCCAAGTCTGGGACGGCCAAGAGACCCAGTACTTC.

Here the CDR3 DNA reads TGCGCCAGCAGCTCAGAGGGGGGTTTATGGCCCCAGCATTTT. Protein: CASSSEGGLWPQHF. This sequence joins TRBV5-1 and TRBJ1-5, with D maybe TRBD1 (6 bases). The germline CDR1 and CDR2 sequences are SGHRS and YFSETQ. The CDR3 length is 14 residues. V lost 3 bases and J lost 9, with 16 bases in between.

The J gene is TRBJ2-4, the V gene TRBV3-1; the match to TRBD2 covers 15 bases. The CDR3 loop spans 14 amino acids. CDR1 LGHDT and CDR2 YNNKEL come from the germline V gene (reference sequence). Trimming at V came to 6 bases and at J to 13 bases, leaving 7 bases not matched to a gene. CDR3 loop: CASSRTSGRGEQYF. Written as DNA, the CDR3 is TGTGCCAGCAGTCGGACTAGCGGGAGGGGGGAGCAGTACTTC. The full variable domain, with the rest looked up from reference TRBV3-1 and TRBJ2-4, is DTAVSQTPKYLVTQMGNDKSIKCEQNLGHDTMYWYKQDSKKFLKIMFSYNNKELIINETVPNRFSPKSPDKAHLNLHINSLELGDSAVYFCASSRTSGRGEQYFGAGTRLSVL.

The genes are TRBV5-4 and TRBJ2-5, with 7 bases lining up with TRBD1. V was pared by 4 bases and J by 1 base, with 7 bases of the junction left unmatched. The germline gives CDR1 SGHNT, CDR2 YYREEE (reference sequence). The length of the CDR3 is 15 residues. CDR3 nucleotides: TGTGCCAGCAGCCAAGACAGGGCCTCCCAAGAGACCCAGTACTTC. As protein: CASSQDRASQETQYF. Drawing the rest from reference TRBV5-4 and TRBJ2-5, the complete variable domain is ETGVTQSPTHLIKTRGQQVTLRCSSQSGHNTVSWYQQALGQGPQFIFQYYREEENGRGNFPPRFSGLQFPNYSSELNVNALELDDSALYLCASSQDRASQETQYFGPGTRLLVL.

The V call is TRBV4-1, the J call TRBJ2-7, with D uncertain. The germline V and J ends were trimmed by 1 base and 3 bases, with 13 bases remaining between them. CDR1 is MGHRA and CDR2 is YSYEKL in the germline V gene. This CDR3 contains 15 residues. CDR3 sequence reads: CASSQVGRSYYEQYF. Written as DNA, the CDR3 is TGCGCCAGCAGCCAAGTAGGACGCAGTTACTACGAGCAGTACTTC.

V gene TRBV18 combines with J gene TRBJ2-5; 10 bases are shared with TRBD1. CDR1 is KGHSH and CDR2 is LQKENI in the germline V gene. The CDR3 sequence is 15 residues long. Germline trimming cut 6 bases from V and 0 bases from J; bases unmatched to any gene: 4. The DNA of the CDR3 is TGTGCCAGCTCGAGGGACAGGGGCCACCAAGAGACCCAGTACTTC. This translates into CASSRDRGHQETQYF.

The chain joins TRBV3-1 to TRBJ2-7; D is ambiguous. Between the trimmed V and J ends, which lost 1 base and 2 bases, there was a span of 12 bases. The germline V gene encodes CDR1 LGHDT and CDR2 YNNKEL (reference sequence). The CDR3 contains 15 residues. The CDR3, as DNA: TGTGCCAGCAGCCAAGTCCCGGGTCCCGCCTACGAGCAGTACTTC. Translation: CASSQVPGPAYEQYF.

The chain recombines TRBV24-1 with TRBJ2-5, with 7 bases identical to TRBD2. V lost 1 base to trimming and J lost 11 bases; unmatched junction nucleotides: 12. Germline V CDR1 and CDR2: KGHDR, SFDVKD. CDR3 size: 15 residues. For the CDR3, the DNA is TGTGCCACCAGTGATTTTGGTGCCAGCGGGAATGAGCAGTACTTC. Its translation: CATSDFGASGNEQYF.

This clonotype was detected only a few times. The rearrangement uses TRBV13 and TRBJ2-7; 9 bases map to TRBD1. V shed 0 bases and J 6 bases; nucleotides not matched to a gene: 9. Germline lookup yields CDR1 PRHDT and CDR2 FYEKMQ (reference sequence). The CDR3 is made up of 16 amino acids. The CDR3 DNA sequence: TGTGCCAGCAGCTTAGGCCTTGGGACAGGGCCCCTCGAGCAGTACTTC. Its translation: CASSLGLGTGPLEQYF.

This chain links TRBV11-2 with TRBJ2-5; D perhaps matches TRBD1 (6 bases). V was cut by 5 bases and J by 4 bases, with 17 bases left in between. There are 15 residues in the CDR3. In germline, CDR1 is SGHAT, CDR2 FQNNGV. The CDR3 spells CASSARPGQRETQYF. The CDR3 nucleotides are TGTGCCAGCAGCGCCCGCCCGGGACAACGAGAGACCCAGTACTTC.

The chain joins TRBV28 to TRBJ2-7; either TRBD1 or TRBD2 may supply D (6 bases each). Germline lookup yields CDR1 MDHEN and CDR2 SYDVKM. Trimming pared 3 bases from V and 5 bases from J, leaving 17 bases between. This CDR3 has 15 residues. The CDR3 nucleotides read TGTGCCAGCAGTTTGGGGGGCCTACATCGGGACGAGCAGTACTTC. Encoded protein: CASSLGGLHRDEQYF.

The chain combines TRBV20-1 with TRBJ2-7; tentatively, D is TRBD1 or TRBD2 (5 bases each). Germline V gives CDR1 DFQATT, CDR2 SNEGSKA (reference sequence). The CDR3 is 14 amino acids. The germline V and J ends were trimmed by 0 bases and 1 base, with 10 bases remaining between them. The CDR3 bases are TGCAGTGCTAGAGAGGAGGACAAGTCCTACGAGCAGTACTTC. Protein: CSAREEDKSYEQYF.

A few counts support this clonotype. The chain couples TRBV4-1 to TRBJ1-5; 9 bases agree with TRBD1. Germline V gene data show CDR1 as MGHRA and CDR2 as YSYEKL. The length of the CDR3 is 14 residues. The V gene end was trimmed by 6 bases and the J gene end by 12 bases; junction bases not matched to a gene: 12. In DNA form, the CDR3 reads TGCGCCAGCAGTCTGCGGACAGGGGAGGTAAGCCAGCATTTT. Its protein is CASSLRTGEVSQHF.

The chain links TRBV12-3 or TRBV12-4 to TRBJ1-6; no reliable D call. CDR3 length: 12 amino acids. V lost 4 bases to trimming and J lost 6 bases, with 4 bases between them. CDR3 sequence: CASSWVNSPLHF. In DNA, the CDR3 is TGTGCCAGCAGTTGGGTTAATTCACCCCTCCACTTT.

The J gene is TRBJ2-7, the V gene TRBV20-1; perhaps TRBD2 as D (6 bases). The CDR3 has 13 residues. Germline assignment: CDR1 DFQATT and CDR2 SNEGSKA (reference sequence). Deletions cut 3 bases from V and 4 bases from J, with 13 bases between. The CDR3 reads CSARTSVPYEQYF. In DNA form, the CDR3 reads TGCAGTGCTAGGACTAGTGTCCCTTACGAGCAGTACTTC.

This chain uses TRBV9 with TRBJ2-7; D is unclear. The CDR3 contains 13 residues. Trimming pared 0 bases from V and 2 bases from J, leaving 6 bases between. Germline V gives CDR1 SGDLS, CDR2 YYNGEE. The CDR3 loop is CASSVAAAYEQYF. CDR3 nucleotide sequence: TGTGCCAGCAGCGTAGCTGCTGCCTACGAGCAGTACTTC.

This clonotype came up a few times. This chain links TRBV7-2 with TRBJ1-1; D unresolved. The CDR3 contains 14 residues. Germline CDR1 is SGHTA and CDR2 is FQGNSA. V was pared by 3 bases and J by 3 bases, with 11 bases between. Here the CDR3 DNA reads TGTGCCAGCAGCTTTGGAGGGTGGGACACTGAAGCTTTCTTT. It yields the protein CASSFGGWDTEAFF.